This T cell receptor beta chain was captured in a study of T-cell memory formation after mild COVID-19. Each CDR3 protein is one row after TCRdb ran MiXCR on the 5' RACE reads. The top ten clones hold 20% to 25% of a sample with approximately 290,000 distinct CDR3 sequences, roughly a fifth of them seen once. Study-wide results and caveats: Contracting clones from day 15 to 85 showed balanced CD4/CD8; later expanders favored CD4+. Mainly CM and EM harbored the contracting CD4+ clones; mainly EMRA harbored the CD8+ ones. Cross-reactive memory appears to have joined, as suggested by some responding clones showing up in pre-infection memory.

CDR3 length equals 14 residues. The V gene lost 5 bases and the J gene lost 7 bases, with 16 bases spanning the gap. CDR1 SGHTA and CDR2 FQGTGA come from the germline V gene. This clonotype showed up many times. Its antigen is unknown. This receptor was obtained from a man aged 18 to 35 who had mild COVID-19 (a few samples of this study predate the infection). Cell type and time point are not known. This chain links TRBV7-3 with TRBJ2-3; D is ambiguous. Source material: PBMCs or a T cell subset sorted from them (not recorded which). CDR3 amino acids: CASSPLGWMNTQYF. In DNA form, the CDR3 reads TGTGCCAGCAGCCCGCTGGGATGGATGAATACGCAGTATTTT.